What follows are 6 T cell receptor beta chains derived from one specimen sequenced in a study of blood T cell repertoires in COVID-19. The table came from immunoSEQ multiplex PCR; TCRdb's copy has only in-frame clones and leaves some out. The data hold 300,000 or so clones, with about 82% observed a single time. The source material was peripheral blood. Source of these receptors: a woman aged 45-65 years with acute or convalescent COVID-19.

Only one count was recorded for this clone. This sequence joins TRBV30 and TRBJ2-5; D is ambiguous. The CDR3 extends over 10 amino acids. V gave up 5 bases and J gave up 5 bases, with 6 bases separating them. Germline V gene sequence: CDR1 GTSNPN, CDR2 SVGIG (reference sequence). CDR3 residues: CAWSLETQYF. CDR3 sequence (DNA): TGTGCCTGGTCACTCGAGACCCAGTACTTC. The full variable domain, its missing parts supplied by reference TRBV30 and TRBJ2-5, is SQTIHQWPATLVQPVGSPLSLECTVEGTSNPNLYWYRQAAGRGLQLLFYSVGIGQISSEVPQNLSASRPQDRQFILSSKKLLLSDSGFYLCAWSLETQYFGPGTRLLVL.

J is TRBJ2-3 and V is TRBV9; 9 bases agree with TRBD1. The V segment lost 0 bases and the J segment 3 bases; nucleotides outside the gene matches: 5. In germline, CDR1 is SGDLS, CDR2 YYNGEE. The CDR3 has 16 amino acids. In DNA form, the CDR3 reads TGTGCCAGCAGCGTAGAGGGACAGGGAAGTACAGATACGCAGTATTTT. It translates to CASSVEGQGSTDTQYF.

The table lists this clone with a few counts. The rearrangement joins TRBV18 to TRBJ1-4, with a tentative D call TRBD1 (6 bases). Germline V gene sequence: CDR1 KGHSH, CDR2 LQKENI. V dropped 3 bases and J dropped 8 bases, with 13 bases sitting between them. The CDR3 is 14 residues long. The DNA of the CDR3 is TGTGCCAGCTCACCGGACAGATTTAACGAAAAACTGTTTTTT. Translated: CASSPDRFNEKLFF.

V usage is TRBV3-1 (or the pseudogene TRBV3-2) and J usage is TRBJ2-5, with D perhaps TRBD2 (5 bases). This CDR3 region has 14 residues. Trimming stripped 4 bases from V and 5 bases from J, with 14 bases between. Germline V gene sequence: CDR1 LGHDT, CDR2 YNNKEL (reference sequence). The CDR3 loop reads CASSLLALSETQYF. Here the CDR3 DNA reads TGTGCCAGCAGCCTTCTAGCTCTTTCCGAGACCCAGTACTTC.

This chain connects TRBV7-8 to TRBJ2-7; TRBD1 matches 10 bases. The CDR3 has 14 amino acids. CDR1 is SGHVS and CDR2 is FQNEAQ in the germline V gene. V dropped 1 base and J dropped 6; count of bases not matched to a gene: 3. As DNA, the CDR3 is TGTGCCAGCAGCTTAGGGACAGGGGGACGCGAGCAGTACTTC. Translated: CASSLGTGGREQYF.

This chain connects TRBV11-2 to TRBJ1-1; 8 positions match TRBD1. The CDR3 runs 13 residues. CDR1 is SGHAT, CDR2 FQNNGV, per germline. J lost 4 bases, V lost 5 bases, and 3 bases had no gene match. The chain's CDR3 is CASSVDRVTEAFF. The CDR3 nucleotides are TGTGCCAGCAGCGTGGACAGGGTCACTGAAGCTTTCTTT.